This record looks at one T cell receptor (beta chain) sequence and its context. Its target is not known. The CDR3 runs 15 residues. V was clipped by 2 bases and J by 1 base, with 9 bases between them. The germline V gene encodes CDR1 SGHNT and CDR2 YYREEE (reference sequence). The sample is drawn from a study of T cells after yellow fever vaccination. Turning to the study itself: Low-cell-number fractions underwent preparation using SMART-Seq v4 Ultra Low Input.

Notes on the study in general: Booster sampling recovered most clones from primary vaccination (under 98% CD4, approximately 90% CD8).

TCRdb re-analysed the 5' RACE reads in MiXCR, keeping a single row per CDR3 protein. This table holds roughly 520,000 distinct CDR3 sequences, roughly 22% found once. The V and J genes are TRBV5-4 and TRBJ2-2, with D tentatively TRBD1 (5 bases). This TCR came from a man aged 18 to 29 who received the YFV17D yellow fever vaccine. Material: PBMCs, obtained approximately 22 days after the first yellow fever vaccination. CDR3 protein: CASSLGAGNTGELFF. CDR3 nucleotides: TGTGCCAGCAGCTTAGGGGCAGGGAACACCGGGGAGCTGTTTTTT.